Below, one T cell receptor beta chain is given with its context. A read error may produce the germline difference seen at one junction end. PCR used 60 Vbeta primers and 13 Jbeta primers. Clones were sequenced by immunoSEQ multiplex PCR, and TCRdb holds only the in-frame ones, with some missing. Counted here are some 120,000 clones, about 84% occurring once; the ten biggest clones make up roughly 4%. This sample stems from a study of cytomegalovirus exposure and HLA in healthy donors. CDR1 is SEHNR and CDR2 is FQNEAQ in the germline V gene (reference sequence). The CDR3 is 15 amino acids. J is TRBJ2-5 and V is TRBV7-9; TRBD1 matches at 7 bases. The sample comprised PBMCs. The clonotype originates from a man younger than 30 in good health and CMV-seropositive. CDR3 nucleotide sequence: TGTTCCAGCAGCTCCAGACAGGGAGAGAAAGAGACCCAGTACTTC. Residues: CSSSSRQGEKETQYF.